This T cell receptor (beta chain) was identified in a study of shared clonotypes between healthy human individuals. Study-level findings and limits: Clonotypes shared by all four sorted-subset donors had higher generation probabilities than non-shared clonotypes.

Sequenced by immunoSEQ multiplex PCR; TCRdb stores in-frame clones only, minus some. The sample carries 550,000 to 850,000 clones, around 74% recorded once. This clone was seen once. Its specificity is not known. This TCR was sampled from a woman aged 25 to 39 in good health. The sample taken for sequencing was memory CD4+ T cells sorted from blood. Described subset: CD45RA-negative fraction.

CDR3 nucleotides: TGTGCCAGTAGTATCCAGGGTCGACAGCCCCAGCATTTT. This gives the protein CASSIQGRQPQHF. V usage is TRBV19 and J usage is TRBJ1-5, with D possibly TRBD1 on 5 matching bases. Germline assignment: CDR1 LNHDA and CDR2 SQIVND (reference sequence). Trimming left V 3 bases short and J 7 bases short, with 10 bases between. There are 13 residues in the CDR3.